The T cell receptor (beta chain) described here comes from a study of shared clonotypes between healthy human individuals. Study information: The study used three CD4 naive, three CD4 memory, two CD8 naive and one CD8 memory plate per donor. Whole-study findings and limits: Investigators expected sequencing depth to affect clonotype sharing among donors. The four-donor shared clonotypes exceeded non-shared clonotypes in generation probability, with non-shared ones scoring lower.

The V gene's germline CDR1 is SGHDT and CDR2 YYEEEE. V lost 4 bases and J lost 4, with 10 bases in between. The CDR3 length is 13 residues. As to this clone: What it recognizes is unknown.

Libraries were prepared by immunoSEQ multiplex PCR; TCRdb keeps only in-frame clonotypes and omits some of them. The sample lists about 1 million clones; approximately 72% were seen once. Recent acute infections and vaccinations were absent in the healthy HIV-negative adult donors. The sample taken for sequencing was memory CD4+ T cells sorted from blood. The subset denotes: CD45RA-negative fraction. The rearrangement links TRBV5-6 to TRBJ2-3, with unresolved D. This sequence originates from a young man in good health. CDR3 region: CASSGRSADTQYF. CDR3 coding DNA: TGTGCCAGCAGCGGCCGTTCAGCAGATACGCAGTATTTT.